This T cell receptor (beta chain) was sequenced in a study of control samples from healthy donors and cancer patients. Germline CDR1 SGHKS, CDR2 YYEKEE (reference sequence). The CDR3 is 20 amino acids. V was pared by 4 bases and J by 0 bases, with 15 bases of the junction left unmatched. Only in-frame clones appear in the TCRdb table, and some are missing; sequencing was by immunoSEQ multiplex PCR. Found here are over 80,000 clones, around 82% of them singletons; the top ten hold roughly 2%. Sequences were obtained from blood. The receptor was isolated from a man between 60 and 75 years old in good health. V gene TRBV5-5 combines with J gene TRBJ2-4; 11 positions agree with TRBD2. The CDR3 here is CASSPQGLAAYRIAKNIQYF. In nucleotides, the CDR3 is TGTGCCAGCAGCCCCCAGGGACTAGCGGCCTACCGTATAGCCAAAAACATTCAGTACTTC. The full variable domain, in which reference TRBV5-5 and TRBJ2-4 provide the parts outside the CDR3, is DAGVTQSPTHLIKTRGQQVTLRCSPISGHKSVSWYQQVLGQGPQFIFQYYEKEERGRGNFPDRFSARQFPNYSSELNVNALLLGDSALYLCASSPQGLAAYRIAKNIQYFGAGTRLSVL.